The 23 T cell receptor beta chains below all came from one sample that was sequenced in a study of early T cells in non-severe SARS-CoV-2 infection. TCRdb itself ran the 5' RACE reads through MiXCR, one entry per CDR3 protein. The repertoire consists of roughly 60,000 distinct CDR3 sequences, with 11% occurring once and the leading ten covering 2.5% to 3.5%. Material: whole blood, obtained at baseline. Receptors were obtained from an adult who was a healthcare worker with PCR-confirmed SARS-CoV-2 infection or an uninfected control (not recorded which).

This chain joins TRBV20-1 and TRBJ2-5, with D perhaps TRBD2 (6 bases). The CDR3 is 12 residues long. V lost 5 bases to trimming and J lost 5 bases, with 12 bases between them. CDR1 is DFQATT, CDR2 SNEGSKA, per germline (reference sequence). In DNA form, the CDR3 reads TGCAGTGCTCCGCGGGGAGTGGAGACCCAGTACTTC. Amino acids: CSAPRGVETQYF.

There are many counts of this clonotype. The chain joins TRBV11-2 to TRBJ2-4, with 10 bases aligning to TRBD2. Germline assignment: CDR1 SGHAT and CDR2 FQNNGV. V lost 0 bases, J lost 3 bases, and 5 bases stayed unmatched. This CDR3 has 17 residues. CDR3 coding DNA: TGTGCCAGCAGCTTAGATCATATAGCGGGGGGCAAAAACATTCAGTACTTC. Translating gives CASSLDHIAGGKNIQYF.

CDR3 sequence: CASSFQPLGSGYTF. The CDR3 DNA reads as TGTGCCAGCAGTTTCCAACCCCTTGGCAGTGGCTACACCTTC. The chain is built from TRBV27 and TRBJ1-2, with no clear D. V was shortened by 3 bases and J by 7 bases, with 15 bases between the two germline ends. The germline V gene encodes CDR1 MNHEY and CDR2 SMNVEV (reference sequence). This CDR3 is 14 amino acids long.

There are many counts of this clonotype. The chain employs TRBV7-9 and TRBJ2-5; no clear D gene. The CDR3 extends over 12 amino acids. V shed 6 bases and J shed 3 bases, with 8 bases lying between them. Germline lookup yields CDR1 SEHNR and CDR2 FQNEAQ (reference sequence). The CDR3 sequence is CASRRIEETQYF. CDR3 in DNA: TGTGCCAGCAGACGGATAGAAGAGACCCAGTACTTC.

This clonotype showed up just a few times. V usage is TRBV28 and J usage is TRBJ2-7, with TRBD2 matching over 10 bases. Germline CDR1 is MDHEN and CDR2 is SYDVKM. The CDR3 is made up of 15 amino acids. The V and J ends lost 4 bases and 7 bases, in that order; junction bases with no gene match: 10. CDR3 DNA sequence: TGTGCCAGCAGTTCTCAAAGCGGGGGGGTCGAGGAGCAGTACTTC. Translation: CASSSQSGGVEEQYF.

The chain uses TRBV20-1 and TRBJ1-5; D gene ambiguous. Per germline, CDR1 DFQATT and CDR2 SNEGSKA (reference sequence). The CDR3 is made up of 15 amino acids. V was shortened by 0 bases and J by 1 base, with 10 bases between the two germline ends. The CDR3 sequence is CSARDGVGSNQPQHF. The CDR3 nucleotides read TGCAGTGCTAGAGATGGGGTTGGAAGCAATCAGCCCCAGCATTTT.

This clonotype occurred a few times. The genes are TRBV7-2 and TRBJ2-5, with 7 bases lining up with TRBD2. V shed 5 bases, J shed 6 bases, and the junction held 6 bases outside the gene matches. This CDR3 is built from 13 residues. CDR1 and CDR2 (germline): SGHTA, FQGNSA. CDR3 DNA: TGTGCCAGCAGCCAGACTAGCCCCAAGACCCAGTACTTC. Amino acids: CASSQTSPKTQYF. The full variable domain, its missing parts supplied by reference TRBV7-2 and TRBJ2-5, is GAGVSQSPSNKVTEKGKDVELRCDPISGHTALYWYRQSLGQGLEFLIYFQGNSAPDKSGLPSDRFSAERTGGSVSTLTIQRTQQEDSAVYLCASSQTSPKTQYFGPGTRLLVL.

This clonotype was recorded many times. V usage is TRBV6-9 and J usage is TRBJ2-7, with 8 bases identical to TRBD1. J lost 1 base, V lost 2 bases, and 10 bases had no gene match. The CDR3 sequence is 17 residues long. Per the germline V gene, CDR1 is MNHGY and CDR2 is SVAAGI. The CDR3 loop is CASSYRAGGHGSYEQYF. The CDR3 DNA reads as TGTGCCAGCAGTTATCGGGCAGGGGGCCATGGGTCCTACGAGCAGTACTTC.

This clonotype was counted at least ten times. This rearrangement joins TRBV19 to TRBJ2-5; unclear D gene. V was pared by 3 bases and J by 3 bases, with 8 bases between. The CDR3 length is 13 residues. CDR1 and CDR2 from the germline V gene are LNHDA and SQIVND (reference sequence). The CDR3 here is CASSINSKETQYF. In DNA form, the CDR3 reads TGTGCCAGTAGTATTAACAGCAAAGAGACCCAGTACTTC.

This clonotype has more than one count but fewer than ten. The chain employs TRBV5-6 and TRBJ2-7; 7 bases agree with TRBD1. Losses at the gene ends were 4 bases for V and 0 bases for J; bases not matched to a gene: 13. This CDR3 has 17 amino acids. CDR1 and CDR2 (germline): SGHDT, YYEEEE. In DNA, the CDR3 is TGTGCCAGCAGCCCGCTGGGTTCCGGGACAGTCTCCTACGAGCAGTACTTC. As protein: CASSPLGSGTVSYEQYF.

By share, this clonotype counts as medium-sized (0.01 to 0.1%). V is TRBV6-6 and J is TRBJ2-5; 10 bases fit TRBD1. After removal of 6 bases from V and 3 bases from J, the junction contained 7 bases not matched to a gene. The germline V gene encodes CDR1 MNHNY and CDR2 SVGAGI (reference sequence). The CDR3 length is 15 residues. The CDR3 DNA is TGTGCCAGCAGCCACCCGGGACAGGGGAAAGAGACCCAGTACTTC. Translating gives CASSHPGQGKETQYF.

The rearrangement links TRBV13 to TRBJ1-3, with D uncertain. The CDR3 totals 15 residues. Trimming pared 0 bases from V and 4 bases from J, leaving 10 bases between. Per germline, CDR1 PRHDT and CDR2 FYEKMQ (reference sequence). CDR3 amino acids: CASSLGAGVGNTIYF. In DNA, the CDR3 is TGTGCCAGCAGCTTAGGGGCAGGCGTCGGAAACACCATATATTTT.

The V call is TRBV27, the J call TRBJ1-2; weak D call: TRBD1 (6 bases). This CDR3 has 14 residues. Per the germline V gene, CDR1 is MNHEY and CDR2 is SMNVEV (reference sequence). The V and J ends lost 5 bases and 2 bases respectively, with 12 bases between them. The CDR3, as DNA: TGTGCCAGCAGTCCGAACAGGGAAAACTATGGCTACACCTTC. This encodes CASSPNRENYGYTF.

This clonotype was found many times. The rearrangement joins TRBV18 to TRBJ2-5; D remains unclear. The CDR3 covers 11 residues. V was shortened by 2 bases and J by 3 bases, with 1 base between the two germline ends. Germline-derived CDR1 and CDR2 are KGHSH and LQKENI. The CDR3 reads CASSPKETQYF. The CDR3 coding sequence is TGTGCCAGCTCACCAAAAGAGACCCAGTACTTC.

The rearrangement joins TRBV4-1 to TRBJ1-1; 8 nucleotides match TRBD1. CDR3 length: 15 amino acids. The trim removed 4 bases at V and 3 bases at J, leaving 7 bases unmatched. Germline values: CDR1 MGHRA, CDR2 YSYEKL. The CDR3 loop is CASSPPDRADTEAFF. For the CDR3, the DNA is TGCGCCAGCAGCCCCCCGGACAGGGCAGACACTGAAGCTTTCTTT.

This clonotype was recorded a few times. The chain's CDR3 is CASSLDPGSTDTQYF. The CDR3 region has the DNA TGTGCCAGCAGCTTGGACCCAGGGTCTACAGATACGCAGTATTTT. The chain is built from TRBV11-2 and TRBJ2-3, with D possibly being TRBD1 (5 bases). CDR3 length: 15 residues. Germline V gene data show CDR1 as SGHAT and CDR2 as FQNNGV. Trimming took off 3 bases at V and 3 bases at J, with 13 bases between the two ends.

The chain recombines TRBV14 with TRBJ2-3; perhaps TRBD1 as D (5 bases). Germline CDR1 SGHDN, CDR2 FVKESK. The CDR3 has 15 residues. Trimming pared 3 bases from V and 2 bases from J, leaving 12 bases between. The DNA for the CDR3 is TGTGCCAGCAGCCAGGGGCAGCGCAACACAGATACGCAGTATTTT. It specifies CASSQGQRNTDTQYF.

The chain recombines TRBV4-1 with TRBJ1-2, with no clear D. Trimming stripped 1 base from V and 2 bases from J, with 8 bases between. The CDR3 runs to 14 residues. The germline V gene encodes CDR1 MGHRA and CDR2 YSYEKL. CDR3 nucleotides: TGCGCCAGCAGCCAAGTCGCGGGGAACTATGGCTACACCTTC. Amino acids: CASSQVAGNYGYTF.

A few counts support this clonotype. The gene calls are TRBV20-1 and TRBJ1-2; 7 bases line up with TRBD1. The CDR3 spans 14 residues. Trimming cost V 4 bases and J 4 bases; bases outside gene matches: 9. Germline V gives CDR1 DFQATT, CDR2 SNEGSKA (reference sequence). CDR3 DNA sequence: TGCAGTGCTACCAGAGAAGGGGGCTCCTATGGCTACACCTTC. Amino acid sequence: CSATREGGSYGYTF.

The chain recombines TRBV5-8 with TRBJ2-3, with D maybe TRBD1 (5 bases). V shed 4 bases and J shed 2 bases, with 17 bases lying between them. CDR3 length: 16 residues. From germline, CDR1 is SGHTS and CDR2 YDEGEE. In DNA form, the CDR3 reads TGTGCCAGCAGCCCCCTGGGGCAGGCCCTCACAGATACGCAGTATTTT. Encoded protein: CASSPLGQALTDTQYF. Complete variable domain (other parts from reference TRBV5-8 and TRBJ2-3): EAGVTQSPTHLIKTRGQQATLRCSPISGHTSVYWYQQALGLGLQFLLWYDEGEERNRGNFPPRFSGRQFPNYSSELNVNALELEDSALYLCASSPLGQALTDTQYFGPGTRLTVL.

This clonotype turned up a few times. The chain links TRBV4-2 to TRBJ2-7; weak D call: TRBD1 (5 bases). There are 13 residues in the CDR3. Trimming left V 0 bases short and J 7 bases short, with 10 bases between. In germline, CDR1 is LGHNA, CDR2 YNFKEQ. This CDR3 is CASSQDTGAEQYF. The CDR3 DNA sequence: TGTGCCAGCAGCCAAGATACAGGAGCTGAGCAGTACTTC.

In this sample, this clonotype turned up a few times. The V call is TRBV20-1, the J call TRBJ1-5; maybe TRBD1 (5 bases). Trimming left V 4 bases short and J 0 bases short, with 13 bases between. Germline CDR1 is DFQATT and CDR2 is SNEGSKA (reference sequence). The CDR3 totals 15 residues. The CDR3 reads CSAKPGGNSNQPQHF. The CDR3 DNA is TGCAGTGCTAAGCCCGGGGGGAATAGCAATCAGCCCCAGCATTTT.

The chain employs TRBV12-3 or TRBV12-4 and TRBJ2-7; D possibly corresponds to TRBD1 (7 bases). V lost 4 bases and J lost 2, with 12 bases in between. The CDR3 totals 14 residues. The CDR3 DNA sequence: TGTGCCAGCAGTTGGGGGGACAGAACCTACGAGCAGTACTTC. This encodes CASSWGDRTYEQYF.